This record concerns one T cell receptor beta chain sequence. Germline lookup yields CDR1 ENHRY and CDR2 SYGVKD. V lost 0 bases, J lost 3 bases, and 11 bases lay in between. CDR3 length equals 16 residues. The sample belongs to a study of T cell responses to AZD1222 COVID-19 vaccine. Sequenced by immunoSEQ multiplex PCR; TCRdb stores in-frame clones only, minus some. The table includes 120,000 to 150,000 clones, approximately 91% detected once. This TCR was recovered from an adult who received the AZD1222 COVID-19 vaccine. The material sequenced was peripheral blood, taken 28 days after the second AZD1222 dose. The chain has TRBV10-3 and TRBJ2-2; perhaps TRBD2 as D (6 bases). The CDR3 is CAISESGGVDTGELFF. For the CDR3, the DNA is TGTGCCATCAGTGAGTCCGGGGGTGTAGACACCGGGGAGCTGTTTTTT.